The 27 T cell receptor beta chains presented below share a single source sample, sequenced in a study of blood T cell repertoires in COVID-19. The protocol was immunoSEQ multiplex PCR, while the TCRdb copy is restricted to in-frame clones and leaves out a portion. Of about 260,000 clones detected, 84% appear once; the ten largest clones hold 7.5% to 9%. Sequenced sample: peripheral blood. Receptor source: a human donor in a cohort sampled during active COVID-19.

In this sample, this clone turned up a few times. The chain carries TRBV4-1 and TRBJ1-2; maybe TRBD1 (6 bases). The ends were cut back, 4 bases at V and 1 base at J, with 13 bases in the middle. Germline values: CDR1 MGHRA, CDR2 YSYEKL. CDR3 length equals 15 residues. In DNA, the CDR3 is TGCGCCAGCAGCCGGGATACAGGGTTTAACTATGGCTACACCTTC. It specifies CASSRDTGFNYGYTF.

CDR3 residues: CASSRTGGSNGYTF. The CDR3 DNA reads TGTGCCAGCAGTCGGACAGGGGGCTCCAATGGCTACACCTTC. The V call is TRBV6-4, the J call TRBJ1-2; 11 bases are a match to TRBD1. V shed 5 bases and J 6 bases; nucleotides not matched to a gene: 5. The CDR3 loop spans 14 amino acids. Per the germline V gene, CDR1 is MRHNA and CDR2 is SNTAGT.

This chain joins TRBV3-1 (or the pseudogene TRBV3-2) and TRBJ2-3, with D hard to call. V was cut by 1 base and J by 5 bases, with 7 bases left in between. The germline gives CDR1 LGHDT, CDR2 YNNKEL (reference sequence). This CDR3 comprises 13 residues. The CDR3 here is CASSQVLRDTQYF. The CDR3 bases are TGTGCCAGCAGCCAAGTTTTGCGAGATACGCAGTATTTT.

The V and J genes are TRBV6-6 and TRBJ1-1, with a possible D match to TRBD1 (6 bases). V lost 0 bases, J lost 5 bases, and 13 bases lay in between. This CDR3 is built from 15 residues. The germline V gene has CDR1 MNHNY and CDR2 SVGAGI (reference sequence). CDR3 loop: CASSYSARGATEAFF. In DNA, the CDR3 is TGTGCCAGCAGTTACTCGGCGCGGGGGGCGACTGAAGCTTTCTTT.

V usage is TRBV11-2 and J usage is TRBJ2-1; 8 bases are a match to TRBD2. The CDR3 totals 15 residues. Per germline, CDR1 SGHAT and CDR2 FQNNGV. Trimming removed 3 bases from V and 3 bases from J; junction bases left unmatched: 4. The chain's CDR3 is CASSFRRGDYNEQFF. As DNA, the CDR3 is TGTGCCAGCAGCTTTCGGCGGGGGGACTACAATGAGCAGTTCTTC.

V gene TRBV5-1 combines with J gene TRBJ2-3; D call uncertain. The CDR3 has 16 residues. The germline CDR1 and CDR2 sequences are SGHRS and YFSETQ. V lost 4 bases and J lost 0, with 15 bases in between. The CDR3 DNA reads TGCGCCAGCAGCCCGGGTCGGCGCGGAAGCACAGATACGCAGTATTTT. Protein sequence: CASSPGRRGSTDTQYF.

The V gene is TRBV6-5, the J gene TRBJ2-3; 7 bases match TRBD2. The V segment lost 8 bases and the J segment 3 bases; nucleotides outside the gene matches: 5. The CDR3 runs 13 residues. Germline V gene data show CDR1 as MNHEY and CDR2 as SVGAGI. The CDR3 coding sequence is TGTGCCAGCCAACGGGACTATACAGATACGCAGTATTTT. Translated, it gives CASQRDYTDTQYF.

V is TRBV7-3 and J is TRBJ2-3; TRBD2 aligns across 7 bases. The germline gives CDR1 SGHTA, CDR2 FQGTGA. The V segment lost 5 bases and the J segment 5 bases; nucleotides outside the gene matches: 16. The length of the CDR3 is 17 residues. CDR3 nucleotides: TGTGCCAGCAGCCGGAGTAAGGGGCGGGAGAGCGTAGATACGCAGTATTTT. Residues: CASSRSKGRESVDTQYF.

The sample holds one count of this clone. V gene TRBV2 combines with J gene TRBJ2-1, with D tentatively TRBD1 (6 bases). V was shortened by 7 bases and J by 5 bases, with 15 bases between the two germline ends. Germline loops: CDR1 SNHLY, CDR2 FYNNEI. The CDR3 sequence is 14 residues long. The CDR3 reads CASTIQGTNNEQFF. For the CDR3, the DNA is TGTGCCAGCACCATACAGGGCACCAACAATGAGCAGTTCTTC.

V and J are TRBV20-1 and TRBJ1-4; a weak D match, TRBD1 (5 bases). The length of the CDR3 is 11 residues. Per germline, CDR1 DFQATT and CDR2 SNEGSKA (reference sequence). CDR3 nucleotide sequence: TGCAGCGCCGACTCAGGGGAAAAACTGTTTTTT. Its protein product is CSADSGEKLFF.

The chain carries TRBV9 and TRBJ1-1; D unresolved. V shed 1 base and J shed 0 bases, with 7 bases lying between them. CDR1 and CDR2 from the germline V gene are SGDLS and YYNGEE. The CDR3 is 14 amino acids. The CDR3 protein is CASSVHSMNTEAFF. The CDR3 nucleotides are TGTGCCAGCAGCGTACACAGCATGAACACTGAAGCTTTCTTT.

Here the CDR3 reads CASSVGGGANNEQFF. CDR3 nucleotide sequence: TGTGCCAGCAGCGTCGGCGGGGGGGCAAACAATGAGCAGTTCTTC. This rearrangement joins TRBV9 to TRBJ2-1; 9 nucleotides match TRBD2. J lost 5 bases, V lost 2 bases, and 5 bases had no gene match. This CDR3 is 15 amino acids long. Germline-derived CDR1 and CDR2 are SGDLS and YYNGEE.

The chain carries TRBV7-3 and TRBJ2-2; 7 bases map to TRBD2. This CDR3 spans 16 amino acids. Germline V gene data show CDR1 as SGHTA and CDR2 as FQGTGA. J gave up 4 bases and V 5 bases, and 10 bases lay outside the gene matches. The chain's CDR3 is CASSPRRELSTGELFF. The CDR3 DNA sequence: TGTGCCAGCAGCCCTCGGCGGGAGTTGAGCACCGGGGAGCTGTTTTTT.

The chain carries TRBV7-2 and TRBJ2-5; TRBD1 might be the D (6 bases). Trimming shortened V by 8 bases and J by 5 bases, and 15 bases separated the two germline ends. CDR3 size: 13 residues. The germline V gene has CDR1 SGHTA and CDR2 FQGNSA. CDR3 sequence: CASSRGVGETQYF. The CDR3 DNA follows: TGTGCCAGCTCCAGGGGTGTCGGGGAGACCCAGTACTTC.

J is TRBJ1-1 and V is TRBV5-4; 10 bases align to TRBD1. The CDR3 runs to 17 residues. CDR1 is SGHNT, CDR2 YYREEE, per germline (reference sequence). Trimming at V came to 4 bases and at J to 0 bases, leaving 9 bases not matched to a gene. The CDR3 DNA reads TGTGCCAGCAGCAAGGAGGGGACAGGGGCGATGAACACTGAAGCTTTCTTT. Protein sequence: CASSKEGTGAMNTEAFF.

The CDR3 spells CASSFRLADRDYEQYF. The CDR3 coding sequence is TGTGCCAGCAGCTTTAGGCTGGCGGACAGGGACTACGAGCAGTACTTC. This chain links TRBV7-9 with TRBJ2-7, with 8 bases that match TRBD1. The J segment lost 3 bases and the V segment lost 3 bases, leaving 10 bases of the junction unmatched. Per the germline V gene, CDR1 is SEHNR and CDR2 is FQNEAQ (reference sequence). The CDR3 spans 16 residues.

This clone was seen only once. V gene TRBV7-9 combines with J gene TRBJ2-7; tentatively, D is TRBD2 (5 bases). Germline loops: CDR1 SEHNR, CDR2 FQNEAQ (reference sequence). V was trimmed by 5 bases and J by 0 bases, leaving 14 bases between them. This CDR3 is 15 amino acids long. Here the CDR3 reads CASSPRTGSSYEQYF. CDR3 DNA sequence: TGTGCCAGCAGCCCGCGGACGGGATCCTCCTACGAGCAGTACTTC.

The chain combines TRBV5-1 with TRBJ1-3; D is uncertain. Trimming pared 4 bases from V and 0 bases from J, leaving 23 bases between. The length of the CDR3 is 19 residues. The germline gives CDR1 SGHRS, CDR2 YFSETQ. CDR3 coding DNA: TGCGCCAGCAGCCCCCGCGGTCCTGACTTTCTCAGCTCTGGAAACACCATATATTTT. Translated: CASSPRGPDFLSSGNTIYF.

The DNA of the CDR3 is TGTGCCAGCAGTTACTCCCAGGGAAGGAACTACGAGCAGTACTTC. It specifies CASSYSQGRNYEQYF. The V gene is TRBV6-2 or TRBV6-3, the J gene TRBJ2-7, with D possibly TRBD1 on 5 matching bases. The germline CDR1 and CDR2 sequences are MNHEY and SVGEGT. V shed 0 bases and J shed 3 bases, with 12 bases lying between them. This CDR3 comprises 15 residues.

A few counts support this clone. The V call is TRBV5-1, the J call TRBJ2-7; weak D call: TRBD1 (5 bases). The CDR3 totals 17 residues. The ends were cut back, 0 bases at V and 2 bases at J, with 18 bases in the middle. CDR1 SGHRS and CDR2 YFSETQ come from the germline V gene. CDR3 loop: CASSLDPRQRRTYEQYF. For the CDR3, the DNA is TGCGCCAGCAGCTTGGACCCAAGACAGCGAAGAACCTACGAGCAGTACTTC.

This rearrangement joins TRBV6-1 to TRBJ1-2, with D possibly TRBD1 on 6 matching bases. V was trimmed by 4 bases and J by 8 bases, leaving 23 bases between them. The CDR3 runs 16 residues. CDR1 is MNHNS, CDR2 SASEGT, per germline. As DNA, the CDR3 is TGTGCCAGCAGTGGGGCTGGTCGGGGGGACACGAGGGGCTACACCTTC. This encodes CASSGAGRGDTRGYTF.

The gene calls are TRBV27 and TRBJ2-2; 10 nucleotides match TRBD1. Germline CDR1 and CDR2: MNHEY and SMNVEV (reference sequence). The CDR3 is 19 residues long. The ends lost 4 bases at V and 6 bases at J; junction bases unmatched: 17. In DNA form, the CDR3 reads TGTGCCAGCAGTTCCACTACCCTTAAGACAGGGGGCAAAGCCGGGGAGCTGTTTTTT. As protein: CASSSTTLKTGGKAGELFF.

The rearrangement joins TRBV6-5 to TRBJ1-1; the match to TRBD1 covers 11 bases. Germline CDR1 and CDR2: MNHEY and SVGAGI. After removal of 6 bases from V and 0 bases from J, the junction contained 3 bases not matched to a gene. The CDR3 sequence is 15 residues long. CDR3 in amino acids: CASRGTGGMNTEAFF. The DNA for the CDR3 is TGTGCCAGCAGGGGGACAGGGGGAATGAACACTGAAGCTTTCTTT.

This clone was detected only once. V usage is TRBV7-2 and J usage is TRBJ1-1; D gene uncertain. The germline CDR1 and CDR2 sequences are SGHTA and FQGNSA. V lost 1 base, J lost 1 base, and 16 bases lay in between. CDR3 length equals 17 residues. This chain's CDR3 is CASSLGVSDGTNTEAFF. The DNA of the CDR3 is TGTGCCAGCAGCTTAGGAGTAAGCGACGGAACGAACACTGAAGCTTTCTTT.

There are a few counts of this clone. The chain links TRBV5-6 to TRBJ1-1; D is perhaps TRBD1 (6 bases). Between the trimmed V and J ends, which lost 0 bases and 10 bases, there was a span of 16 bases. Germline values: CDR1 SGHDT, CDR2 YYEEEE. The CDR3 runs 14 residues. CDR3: CASSLVEQGSLAFF. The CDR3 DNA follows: TGTGCCAGCAGCTTGGTTGAACAGGGCTCTCTAGCTTTCTTT.

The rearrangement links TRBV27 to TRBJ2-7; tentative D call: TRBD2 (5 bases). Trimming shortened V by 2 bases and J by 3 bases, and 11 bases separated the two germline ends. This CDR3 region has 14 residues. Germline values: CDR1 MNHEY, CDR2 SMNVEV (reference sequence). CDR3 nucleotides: TGTGCCAGCAGTTTAACCCATAGCGACTACGAGCAGTACTTC. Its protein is CASSLTHSDYEQYF.

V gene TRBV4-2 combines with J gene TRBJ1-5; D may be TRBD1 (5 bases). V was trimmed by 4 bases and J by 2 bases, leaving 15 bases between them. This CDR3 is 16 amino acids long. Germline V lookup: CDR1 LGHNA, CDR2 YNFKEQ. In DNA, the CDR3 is TGTGCCAGCAGCCCCCAGGGTAACGTGGGCAATCAGCCCCAGCATTTT. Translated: CASSPQGNVGNQPQHF.